The 21 T cell receptor beta chains below all came from one sample that was sequenced in a study of read filtering for tumor transcriptome and immune sequencing. Molecular barcoded adaptors covering alpha/delta and beta/gamma chains were used on approximately 400 ng RNA. From the reads, TCRdb called clonotypes with MiXCR, one entry per CDR3 protein. The data hold tens of thousands of distinct CDR3 sequences, with around a fifth observed a single time. The sample comprised a population of CD138-negative cells sorted from bone marrow. All receptors come from a donor over 35 with multiple myeloma.

This clonotype has ten or more counts. The DNA of the CDR3 is TGTGCCACCAGAAAAGAGCGGGGACTAGCGTCGTCCACGGAGACCCAGTACTTC. Translating gives CATRKERGLASSTETQYF. The V call is TRBV15, the J call TRBJ2-5; 10 nucleotides match TRBD2. CDR3 length: 18 amino acids. J lost 5 bases, V lost 6 bases, and 18 bases had no gene match. The V gene's germline CDR1 is LNHNV and CDR2 YYDKDF (reference sequence).

This clonotype came up many times. V is TRBV12-3 or TRBV12-4 and J is TRBJ2-7, with 10 nucleotides matching TRBD1. The trim removed 6 bases at V and 6 bases at J, leaving 5 bases unmatched. The CDR3 sequence is 13 residues long. CDR3 in amino acids: CASRTGGTSEQYF. CDR3 nucleotide sequence: TGTGCCAGCAGGACAGGGGGCACGTCCGAGCAGTACTTC.

This sequence joins TRBV6-6 and TRBJ1-2, with D hard to call. The CDR3 sequence is 15 residues long. Germline V gives CDR1 MNHNY, CDR2 SVGAGI (reference sequence). Trimming cost V 0 bases and J 8 bases, with 16 bases left between them. The CDR3 sequence: CASSYSAGLGRGYTF. CDR3 in DNA: TGTGCCAGCAGTTACTCTGCAGGTCTGGGTAGGGGCTACACCTTC.

The sample holds a few counts of this clonotype. The rearrangement uses TRBV20-1 and TRBJ1-5; 9 bases fit TRBD1. Germline V gene data show CDR1 as DFQATT and CDR2 as SNEGSKA (reference sequence). The length of the CDR3 is 13 residues. Germline trimming cut 4 bases from V and 9 bases from J; bases unmatched to any gene: 7. CDR3 residues: CSAKLDRGGPQHF. As DNA, the CDR3 is TGCAGTGCTAAACTGGACAGGGGAGGGCCCCAGCATTTT.

This clonotype was recorded at least ten times. The chain recombines TRBV12-3 or TRBV12-4 with TRBJ1-5; D gene ambiguous. The CDR3 covers 14 residues. The ends were cut back, 1 base at V and 0 bases at J, with 4 bases in the middle. The CDR3 sequence is CASSLGVSNQPQHF. In DNA form, the CDR3 reads TGTGCCAGCAGTTTAGGGGTTAGCAATCAGCCCCAGCATTTT.

This clonotype was observed many times. The rearrangement uses TRBV2 and TRBJ1-4; TRBD1 matches at 9 bases. This CDR3 contains 14 residues. V gave up 5 bases and J gave up 8 bases; unmatched junction bases: 6. Germline assignment: CDR1 SNHLY and CDR2 FYNNEI. The CDR3 here is CASSTGTGREKLFF. CDR3 nucleotides: TGTGCCAGCAGTACCGGGACAGGGAGAGAAAAACTGTTTTTT.

This clonotype was observed many times. V is TRBV28 and J is TRBJ2-2, with D possibly being TRBD2 (6 bases). V lost 4 bases and J lost 6, with 15 bases in between. The CDR3 covers 15 residues. CDR1 is MDHEN and CDR2 is SYDVKM in the germline V gene. CDR3 loop: CASSSPGLSAGELFF. The CDR3, as DNA: TGTGCCAGCAGTTCCCCAGGACTATCTGCCGGGGAGCTGTTTTTT.

This clonotype has ten or more counts. This rearrangement joins TRBV29-1 to TRBJ1-1, with D maybe TRBD1 (6 bases). Trimming removed 7 bases from V and 5 bases from J, with 17 bases in between. Germline CDR1 is SQVTM and CDR2 is ANQGSEA. CDR3 length equals 13 residues. The CDR3 sequence is CSALQGSATEAFF. In DNA form, the CDR3 reads TGCAGCGCCCTACAGGGAAGCGCGACTGAAGCTTTCTTT.

This clonotype has a handful of counts. The gene calls are TRBV28 and TRBJ2-2, with D possibly TRBD2 on 5 matching bases. Trimming stripped 7 bases from V and 1 base from J, with 10 bases between. Germline lookup yields CDR1 MDHEN and CDR2 SYDVKM. CDR3 length equals 14 residues. The CDR3 DNA reads TGTGCCAGCACGGCTAGCTGGAACACCGGGGAGCTGTTTTTT. Translation gives CASTASWNTGELFF.

Notes on this clonotype: A much larger clone sits a single nucleotide away, making a read error possible. The chain links TRBV3-1 to TRBJ1-1; tentative D call: TRBD1 (6 bases). The germline CDR1 and CDR2 sequences are LGHDT and YNNKEL (reference sequence). V gave up 8 bases and J gave up 5 bases, with 21 bases separating them. The CDR3 is made up of 15 amino acids. The chain's CDR3 is CASGLLQGSGTEAFF. Written as DNA, the CDR3 is TGTGCCAGCGGCCTACTACAGGGATCGGGAACTGAAGCTTTCTTT.

The CDR3 protein is CASSLRLAGYNEQFF. CDR3 coding DNA: TGTGCCAGCAGCTTAAGACTAGCGGGGTACAATGAGCAGTTCTTC. V gene TRBV7-2 combines with J gene TRBJ2-1; TRBD2 agrees at 11 bases. V dropped 2 bases and J dropped 4; count of bases not matched to a gene: 1. Germline V CDR1 and CDR2: SGHTA, FQGNSA. The CDR3 has 15 amino acids. Full variable domain (rest looked up from reference TRBV7-2 and TRBJ2-1): GAGVSQSPSNKVTEKGKDVELRCDPISGHTALYWYRQSLGQGLEFLIYFQGNSAPDKSGLPSDRFSAERTGGSVSTLTIQRTQQEDSAVYLCASSLRLAGYNEQFFGPGTRLTVL.

A word on this clonotype: Given a much more abundant clone one base away, this may be a read error. The missing conserved phenylalanine or tryptophan at the end of this CDR3 makes a read error likely. V usage is TRBV7-3 and J usage is TRBJ2-1; TRBD1 matches at 11 bases. Germline V gene lookup returns CDR1 SGHTA and CDR2 FQGTGA. The CDR3 is 15 amino acids. The CDR3 nucleotides are TGTGCCAGCAGCCGGACAGGGGGCTCCTACTATGAGCAGTTCCTC. Amino acids: CASSRTGGSYYEQFL.

This clonotype was observed a handful of times. The J gene is TRBJ1-1, the V gene TRBV11-2; D uncertain. CDR1 and CDR2 from the germline V gene are SGHAT and FQNNGV. Trimming stripped 1 base from V and 6 bases from J, with 12 bases between. This CDR3 spans 14 amino acids. CDR3 in amino acids: CASSLVTRTAEAFF. The DNA of the CDR3 is TGTGCCAGCAGCTTAGTTACCAGAACGGCTGAAGCTTTCTTT.

Comment on this clonotype: A read error is possible here, since a much larger clone lies one base away. Since no conserved phenylalanine or tryptophan closes the CDR3, a read error is the likely cause. The rearrangement uses TRBV6-6 and TRBJ1-4; D might be TRBD1 (5 bases). Germline V CDR1 and CDR2: MNHNY, SVGAGI (reference sequence). The length of the CDR3 is 15 residues. The V gene lost 6 bases and the J gene lost 4 bases, with 15 bases spanning the gap. CDR3 in amino acids: CASRPPGRSNEKLFL. The CDR3 DNA follows: TGTGCCAGCAGGCCCCCGGGACGGAGTAATGAAAAACTGTTTCTT.

This clonotype was observed at least ten times. The chain carries TRBV2 and TRBJ1-4; D is possibly TRBD1 (5 bases). CDR3 length: 14 residues. V lost 5 bases and J lost 2, with 9 bases in between. The germline V gene encodes CDR1 SNHLY and CDR2 FYNNEI. The CDR3 nucleotides read TGTGCCAGCAGTCCCCGGGACACTAATGAAAAACTGTTTTTT. As protein: CASSPRDTNEKLFF.

This clonotype occurred many times. The chain joins TRBV5-1 to TRBJ2-3, with D perhaps assigned TRBD1 or TRBD2 (5 bases each). Trimming cost V 5 bases and J 5 bases, with 18 bases left between them. The CDR3 covers 15 residues. Germline lookup yields CDR1 SGHRS and CDR2 YFSETQ. The CDR3 is CASRVLRGAGDTQYF. In DNA, the CDR3 is TGCGCCAGCAGAGTTTTGAGGGGTGCTGGAGATACGCAGTATTTT.

J is TRBJ2-5 and V is TRBV7-2; possibly TRBD2 for D (6 bases). The CDR3 has 14 residues. V was shortened by 3 bases and J by 4 bases, with 12 bases between the two germline ends. In germline, CDR1 is SGHTA, CDR2 FQGNSA. This CDR3 reads CASSFYGGGETQYF. As DNA, the CDR3 is TGTGCCAGCAGCTTTTACGGGGGAGGAGAGACCCAGTACTTC.

The chain uses TRBV5-1 and TRBJ2-5, with 8 positions matching TRBD2. The V and J ends lost 2 bases and 1 base, in that order; junction bases with no gene match: 4. Germline V CDR1 and CDR2: SGHRS, YFSETQ. The CDR3 totals 15 residues. The CDR3 DNA is TGCGCCAGCAGCTTCCCCGGGACTAGCCAAGAGACCCAGTACTTC. Residues: CASSFPGTSQETQYF.

There are a few counts of this clonotype. CDR3 sequence reads: CASSFNRLNTEAFF. In DNA form, the CDR3 reads TGCGCCAGCAGCTTTAACAGGTTGAACACTGAAGCTTTCTTT. V is TRBV5-1 and J is TRBJ1-1, with D perhaps matching TRBD1 (5 bases). The CDR3 runs to 14 residues. CDR1 and CDR2 from the germline V gene are SGHRS and YFSETQ. Trimming took 2 bases from V and 0 from J, leaving 8 bases between them.

The chain combines TRBV29-1 with TRBJ2-7; D may match TRBD1 or TRBD2 (6 bases each). The germline CDR1 and CDR2 sequences are SQVTM and ANQGSEA. The germline V and J ends were trimmed by 1 base and 5 bases, with 12 bases remaining between them. The CDR3 has 13 residues. The CDR3 DNA is TGCAGCGTTGAAGTGCACGGGGGCCACGAGCAGTACTTC. Translation: CSVEVHGGHEQYF.

There are many counts of this clonotype. The chain employs TRBV20-1 and TRBJ1-6; D ambiguous. V dropped 6 bases and J dropped 7 bases, with 13 bases sitting between them. The CDR3 totals 13 residues. The germline V gene encodes CDR1 DFQATT and CDR2 SNEGSKA (reference sequence). The CDR3 is CSASGRWNSPLHF. In nucleotides, the CDR3 is TGCAGTGCCAGCGGACGGTGGAATTCACCCCTCCACTTT.